These T cell receptor beta chains were read from a single sample in a study of T cell responses to AZD1222 COVID-19 vaccine. The repertoire was sequenced with immunoSEQ multiplex PCR; TCRdb's copy has only in-frame clones and lacks some. Counted here are approximately 100,000 clones, 80% to 90% occurring once; the ten biggest clones make up approximately 12%. Specimen: peripheral blood, collected on day 0 of AZD1222 vaccination. These TCRs come from an adult in good health. Both conserved end residues are part of each CDR3. Each record gives: J gene, V gene, CDR3 protein.

j_call: TRBJ1-2; v_call: TRBV19; cdr3_aa: CASESGAPNYGYTF
j_call: TRBJ1-2; v_call: TRBV4-3; cdr3_aa: CASSLDTLYGYTF
j_call: TRBJ2-1; v_call: TRBV6-2/TRBV6-3; cdr3_aa: CASSYPNEQFF
j_call: TRBJ1-1; v_call: TRBV20-1; cdr3_aa: CSASSGIYTEAFF
j_call: TRBJ2-2; v_call: TRBV10-3; cdr3_aa: CAISDSGGSPGELFF
j_call: TRBJ2-3; v_call: TRBV7-2; cdr3_aa: CASSLDSSTDTQYF
j_call: TRBJ2-3; v_call: TRBV28; cdr3_aa: CASSSSLKGTQYF
j_call: TRBJ1-1; v_call: TRBV27; cdr3_aa: CASSYRGFLNTEAFF
j_call: TRBJ2-2; v_call: TRBV18; cdr3_aa: CASSPWIGGAGELFF
j_call: TRBJ1-1; v_call: TRBV15; cdr3_aa: CATSKNLGQGKAEAFF
j_call: TRBJ2-5; v_call: TRBV24-1; cdr3_aa: CATSELGQPQETQYF
j_call: TRBJ2-3; v_call: TRBV5-6; cdr3_aa: CASSRRSSGSDTQYF
j_call: TRBJ1-1; v_call: TRBV6-2/TRBV6-3; cdr3_aa: CASSYWASTEAFF
j_call: TRBJ1-2; v_call: TRBV7-2; cdr3_aa: CASSTAGTGPYGYTF
j_call: TRBJ1-1; v_call: TRBV19; cdr3_aa: CASSTIRLQGNTEAFF
j_call: TRBJ1-2; v_call: TRBV12-3/TRBV12-4; cdr3_aa: CASNQDRGNGYTF
j_call: TRBJ2-2; v_call: TRBV19; cdr3_aa: CASSRRDTGELFF
j_call: TRBJ2-7; v_call: TRBV5-8; cdr3_aa: CASSTSTSGRYEQYF
j_call: TRBJ2-7; v_call: TRBV19; cdr3_aa: CASSKDRGGAEQYF
j_call: TRBJ1-2; v_call: TRBV3-1/TRBV3-2; cdr3_aa: CASSQGRSSGYTF
j_call: TRBJ2-1; v_call: TRBV21-1; cdr3_aa: CASSYRLAGESYNEQFF
j_call: TRBJ2-7; v_call: TRBV3-1/TRBV3-2; cdr3_aa: CASSQGVAPYEQYF
j_call: TRBJ1-2; v_call: TRBV5-6; cdr3_aa: CASSLLGTSESYGYTF
j_call: TRBJ1-2; v_call: TRBV19; cdr3_aa: CASSYPGTGSYGYTF
j_call: TRBJ2-6; v_call: TRBV6-2/TRBV6-3; cdr3_aa: CASSSGANVLTF
j_call: TRBJ1-5; v_call: TRBV19; cdr3_aa: CASNPGRTSNQPQHF